The 11 T cell receptor beta chains below were found in one sample sequenced in a study of blood T cells in healthy people across ages. A sample-barcoded 5' primer and a J-beta primer mix were used in a second PCR of roughly 7 to 11 cycles. TCRdb re-called the 5' RACE reads with MiXCR, one entry per CDR3 protein. The sample records some 1,800,000 distinct CDR3 sequences, about two fifths being singletons. Material for sequencing was blood. The receptor source for this set is a human donor in good health.

This clonotype was seen a few times. The chain is built from TRBV12-3 or TRBV12-4 and TRBJ2-5, with D unclear. The DNA matches TRBJ2-7 better at its end, which makes the J call doubtful. CDR3 length: 13 residues. This CDR3 is CASSLSGRNEQYF. CDR3 nucleotides: TGTGCCAGCAGTTTAAGTGGAAGGAACGAGCAGTACTTC.

The V gene is TRBV11-2, the J gene TRBJ2-4, with unresolved D. This CDR3 contains 17 residues. CDR1 and CDR2 from the germline V gene are SGHAT and FQNNGV. V lost 8 bases and J lost 3, with 23 bases in between. The CDR3 spells CASRPGLGQLGKNIQYF. CDR3 in DNA: TGTGCCAGCCGACCCGGGTTAGGGCAATTAGGCAAAAACATTCAGTACTTC.

In regard to this clonotype: At one boundary the junction diverges from the germline segment, which might be a read error. V is TRBV9 and J is TRBJ2-1; D gene uncertain. The germline V gene encodes CDR1 SGDLS and CDR2 YYNGEE. The CDR3 runs to 15 residues. The CDR3 here is CASSVVPSSHNEQFF. Written as DNA, the CDR3 is TGTGCCAGCAGCGTAGTACCCAGCTCCCACAATGAGCAGTTCTTC. Variable domain in full (rest from reference TRBV9 and TRBJ2-1): DSGVTQTPKHLITATGQRVTLRCSPRSGDLSVYWYQQSLDQGLQFLIQYYNGEERAKGNILERFSAQQFPDLHSELNLSSLELGDSALYFCASSVVPSSHNEQFFGPGTRLTVL.

The chain employs TRBV4-1 and TRBJ1-1, with D perhaps matching TRBD1 (6 bases). Trimming took 0 bases from V and 5 from J, leaving 13 bases between them. The CDR3 runs to 15 residues. The germline CDR1 and CDR2 sequences are MGHRA and YSYEKL. The CDR3 region is CASSQEPPGATEAFF. CDR3 coding DNA: TGCGCCAGCAGCCAAGAACCGCCAGGGGCTACTGAAGCTTTCTTT.

Concerning this clonotype: Sequence at one end of the junction differs from germline and may be a read error. The V call is TRBV7-9, the J call TRBJ2-3; 10 bases are a match to TRBD1. CDR1 SEHNR and CDR2 FQNEAQ come from the germline V gene (reference sequence). This CDR3 region has 15 residues. CDR3 DNA sequence: TGTACCAGCAGCTTCGGACAGGGGGACACAGATACGCAGTATTTT. This codes for CTSSFGQGDTDTQYF.

The chain joins TRBV27 to TRBJ2-7; unclear D gene. Germline-derived CDR1 and CDR2 are MNHEY and SMNVEV (reference sequence). CDR3 length: 15 residues. Between the trimmed V and J ends, which lost 2 bases and 0 bases, there was a span of 11 bases. The CDR3 is CASSLHDTSSYEQYF. The DNA for the CDR3 is TGTGCCAGCAGTTTACACGATACAAGCTCCTACGAGCAGTACTTC.

A remark on this clonotype: The junction shows a germline mismatch at one end, possibly a read error. The chain employs TRBV7-2 and TRBJ2-3; a weak D match, TRBD1 (6 bases). The CDR3 contains 15 residues. In germline, CDR1 is SGHTA, CDR2 FQGNSA. CDR3 in amino acids: CASNLEGQPSDTQYF. The CDR3 region has the DNA TGTGCCAGCAACTTAGAGGGACAACCTTCAGATACGCAGTATTTT.

The chain uses TRBV7-2 and TRBJ2-1; perhaps D is TRBD1 or TRBD2 (5 bases each). Trimming took 1 base from V and 3 from J, leaving 13 bases between them. In germline, CDR1 is SGHTA, CDR2 FQGNSA. The CDR3 loop spans 16 amino acids. Here the CDR3 reads CASSLGGLANYNEQFF. The CDR3 DNA sequence: TGTGCCAGCAGCTTAGGGGGGTTGGCGAACTACAATGAGCAGTTCTTC.

CDR3: CASGGSLNIQYF. CDR3 nucleotides: TGTGCTAGTGGAGGCAGTTTAAACATTCAGTACTTC. The chain is built from TRBV12-5 and TRBJ2-4; the D is unclear. The germline V and J ends were trimmed by 6 bases and 6 bases, with 9 bases remaining between them. The germline CDR1 and CDR2 sequences are LGHNT and FRNRAP. CDR3 length: 12 amino acids.

This clonotype showed up just once. The gene calls are TRBV6-5 and TRBJ2-7; D not resolved. This CDR3 is built from 13 residues. V dropped 10 bases and J dropped 3 bases, with 16 bases sitting between them. Germline lookup yields CDR1 MNHEY and CDR2 SVGAGI. The CDR3 sequence is CATTETSFYEQYF. The CDR3 coding sequence is TGTGCCACTACGGAAACAAGCTTCTACGAGCAGTACTTC.

This chain uses TRBV5-1 with TRBJ1-4; 8 bases are shared with TRBD1. The CDR3 is 16 amino acids. The J segment lost 8 bases and the V segment lost 4 bases, leaving 13 bases of the junction unmatched. Per germline, CDR1 SGHRS and CDR2 YFSETQ. CDR3 sequence (DNA): TGCGCCAGCAGCGCTCTCCCCGGGACAGGACGCGAAAAACTGTTTTTT. It yields the protein CASSALPGTGREKLFF.